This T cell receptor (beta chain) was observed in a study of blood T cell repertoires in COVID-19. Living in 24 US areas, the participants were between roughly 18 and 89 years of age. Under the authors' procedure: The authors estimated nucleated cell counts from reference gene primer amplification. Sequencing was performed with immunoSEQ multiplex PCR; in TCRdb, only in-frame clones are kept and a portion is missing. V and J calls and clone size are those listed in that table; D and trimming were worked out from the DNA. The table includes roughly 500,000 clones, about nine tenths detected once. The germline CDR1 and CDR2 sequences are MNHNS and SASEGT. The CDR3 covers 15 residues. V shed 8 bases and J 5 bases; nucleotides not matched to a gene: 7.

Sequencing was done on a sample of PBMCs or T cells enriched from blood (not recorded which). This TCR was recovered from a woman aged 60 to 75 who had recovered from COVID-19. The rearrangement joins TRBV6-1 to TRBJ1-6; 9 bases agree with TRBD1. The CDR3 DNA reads TGTGCCAGCGGGGACAGGGAGAGGGATAATTCACCCCTCCACTTT. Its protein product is CASGDRERDNSPLHF.